The 16 T cell receptor beta chains in this list originate from one sample, sequenced in a study of blood T cells in healthy people across ages. Using a J-beta primer mix together with a sample-barcoded 5' primer, a second PCR was run for about 6 to 11 cycles. Each CDR3 protein gets one entry after TCRdb re-called the 5' RACE reads with MiXCR. The data hold 850,000 to 950,000 distinct CDR3 sequences, with under 30% observed a single time. The sequenced sample was blood. These receptors were collected from a woman aged 80 or over in good health.

In the case of this clonotype: A much larger clone differs by one base, so this may be a read error. The rearrangement uses TRBV30 and TRBJ2-1, with D possibly being TRBD1 (6 bases). The CDR3 sequence is 12 residues long. Germline assignment: CDR1 GTSNPN and CDR2 SVGIG (reference sequence). Deletions cut 4 bases from V and 10 bases from J, with 14 bases between. CDR3 region: CAWNTGSHEQFF. CDR3 coding DNA: TGTGCCTGGAACACAGGGTCCCACGAGCAGTTCTTC.

This clonotype was picked up many times. This rearrangement joins TRBV3-1 to TRBJ1-5, with D perhaps matching TRBD1 (6 bases). V was shortened by 4 bases and J by 5 bases, with 12 bases between the two germline ends. The germline V gene encodes CDR1 LGHDT and CDR2 YNNKEL (reference sequence). The CDR3 is 14 residues long. CDR3 nucleotide sequence: TGTGCCAGCAGCCTCCACGGGGGCGATCAGCCCCAGCATTTT. Translated: CASSLHGGDQPQHF.

The gene calls are TRBV7-2 and TRBJ1-1, with 7 bases that match TRBD1. The CDR3 runs to 15 residues. Looked up from germline, CDR1 is SGHTA and CDR2 is FQGNSA. The ends lost 6 bases at V and 2 bases at J; junction bases unmatched: 9. The CDR3 DNA is TGTGCCAGCAGGGCAATCAGGGGGACAAACACTGAAGCTTTCTTT. Residues: CASRAIRGTNTEAFF. Complete variable domain (other parts from reference TRBV7-2 and TRBJ1-1): GAGVSQSPSNKVTEKGKDVELRCDPISGHTALYWYRQSLGQGLEFLIYFQGNSAPDKSGLPSDRFSAERTGGSVSTLTIQRTQQEDSAVYLCASRAIRGTNTEAFFGQGTRLTVV.

In this sample, this clonotype turned up a few times. It may be a read error: a sequence one base away is much more abundant. The V call is TRBV25-1, the J call TRBJ2-5, with D possibly matching TRBD2 (5 bases). V was shortened by 6 bases and J by 11 bases, with 22 bases between the two germline ends. The CDR3 sequence is 14 residues long. Germline-derived CDR1 and CDR2 are MGHDK and SYGVNS. The DNA of the CDR3 is TGTGCCAGCAGCGGGGAGACCTCATACAATGAGCAGTACTTC. It yields the protein CASSGETSYNEQYF.

On this clonotype itself: Just one base apart from a much larger clone, this may be a read error. The V and J genes are TRBV20-1 and TRBJ1-2; D not resolved. Trimming removed 3 bases at V and 4 bases at J, with 6 bases between. The CDR3 is 11 amino acids. CDR1 is DFQATT, CDR2 SNEGSKA, per germline (reference sequence). The CDR3 DNA reads TGCAGTGCTAGTTTAGGCTATGGCTACACCTTC. It encodes CSASLGYGYTF.

This clonotype came up once. CDR3 protein: CASRLAGDTDTQYF. The DNA for the CDR3 is TGTGCCAGCAGACTAGCGGGAGACACAGATACGCAGTATTTT. V is TRBV28 and J is TRBJ2-3; 11 bases match TRBD2. Germline-derived CDR1 and CDR2 are MDHEN and SYDVKM. The CDR3 is 14 amino acids. Trimming at V came to 6 bases and at J to 2 bases, leaving 1 base not matched to a gene.

This chain connects TRBV6-2 or TRBV6-3 to TRBJ2-7, with D hard to call. Trimming shortened V by 6 bases and J by 0 bases, and 18 bases separated the two germline ends. The CDR3 runs to 16 residues. CDR1 and CDR2 from the germline V gene are MNHEY and SVGEGT. CDR3 loop: CASRPGFRAASYEQYF. In nucleotides, the CDR3 is TGTGCCAGCAGGCCCGGGTTCAGAGCAGCCTCCTACGAGCAGTACTTC.

About this clonotype itself: This sequence may be a read error, since a much larger clone differs from it by one base. V gene TRBV6-6 combines with J gene TRBJ2-6, with a weak D call TRBD1 (5 bases). Germline lookup yields CDR1 MNHNY and CDR2 SVGAGI (reference sequence). The CDR3 extends over 15 amino acids. The DNA for the CDR3 is TGTGCCAGCAGCCTCCGACAATCTGGGGCCAACGCCCTGACTTTC. It yields the protein CASSLRQSGANALTF.

About this clonotype itself: One end of the junction fails to match germline, which may point to a read error. The chain couples TRBV4-1 to TRBJ2-7, with D uncertain. The CDR3 sequence is 14 residues long. In germline, CDR1 is MGHRA, CDR2 YSYEKL. DNA for the CDR3: TGCGCCAGTAGCCAAGATCCCACTCCCTACGAGCAGTACTTC. This translates into CASSQDPTPYEQYF.

Regarding this clonotype: This sequence may be a read error, since a much larger clone differs from it by one base. J is TRBJ2-7 and V is TRBV15; 8 bases fit TRBD1. The assigned J gene may be wrong: the sequence end matches TRBJ2-5 better. Germline CDR1 and CDR2: LNHNV and YYDKDF (reference sequence). The CDR3 is made up of 18 amino acids. This CDR3 is CATSRVRKPTGVRETQYF. The CDR3 nucleotides read TGTGCCACCAGCAGAGTCAGAAAACCGACAGGGGTCCGAGAGACCCAGTACTTC.

Notes on this clonotype: This may arise from a read error, as a much more abundant clone is one base away. The genes are TRBV6-5 and TRBJ2-1, with 7 bases fitting TRBD1. CDR1 and CDR2 from the germline V gene are MNHEY and SVGAGI. V was clipped by 6 bases and J by 3 bases; unmatched bases: 5. The CDR3 is made up of 14 amino acids. In DNA, the CDR3 is TGTGCCAGCAGAAATGGACAGGTCTACAATGAGCAGTTCTTC. Its protein is CASRNGQVYNEQFF.

This clonotype was seen many times. This chain joins TRBV12-3 or TRBV12-4 and TRBJ2-5; 13 nucleotides agree with TRBD2. This CDR3 comprises 17 residues. The junction had 7 bases not matched to a gene; V was cut back by 5 bases and J by 1 base. The CDR3 nucleotides read TGTGCCAGCAGTAAGGGACTAGCGGGGAGCATCCAAGAGACCCAGTACTTC. This gives the protein CASSKGLAGSIQETQYF.

The chain joins TRBV12-3 or TRBV12-4 to TRBJ2-4; 8 bases fit TRBD2. J lost 0 bases, V lost 2 bases, and 9 bases had no gene match. The CDR3 runs 18 residues. The CDR3 bases are TGTGCCAGCAGTTTACGGTTAGCGGGGCCCATAGCCAAAAACATTCAGTACTTC. It is translated as CASSLRLAGPIAKNIQYF.

The V and J genes are TRBV2 and TRBJ1-2; 11 bases match TRBD1. CDR3 length: 15 amino acids. The germline CDR1 and CDR2 sequences are SNHLY and FYNNEI. V trimming: 5 bases; J trimming: 5 bases; junction bases outside the gene matches: 7. CDR3 amino acids: CASSIGTGGLYGYTF. In DNA, the CDR3 is TGTGCCAGCAGTATCGGGACAGGGGGACTATATGGCTACACCTTC.

Notes on this clonotype: This may be a read error: a much more frequent sequence differs by one nucleotide. The genes are TRBV5-1 and TRBJ2-3; no reliable D call. This CDR3 has 14 residues. From germline, CDR1 is SGHRS and CDR2 YFSETQ. CDR3 sequence: CVSSVGSNTDTQYF. The CDR3 nucleotides are TGCGTCAGCAGCGTGGGATCCAACACAGATACGCAGTATTTT.

This clonotype appeared a single time. The V and J genes are TRBV29-1 and TRBJ1-1, with 8 nucleotides matching TRBD1. Germline CDR1 and CDR2: SQVTM and ANQGSEA. V lost 4 bases, J lost 5 bases, and 15 bases stayed unmatched. This CDR3 has 16 amino acids. The DNA of the CDR3 is TGCAGCGTTGGACGGACAGGGCTAGAGAGGACTACTGAAGCTTTCTTT. Translation: CSVGRTGLERTTEAFF.